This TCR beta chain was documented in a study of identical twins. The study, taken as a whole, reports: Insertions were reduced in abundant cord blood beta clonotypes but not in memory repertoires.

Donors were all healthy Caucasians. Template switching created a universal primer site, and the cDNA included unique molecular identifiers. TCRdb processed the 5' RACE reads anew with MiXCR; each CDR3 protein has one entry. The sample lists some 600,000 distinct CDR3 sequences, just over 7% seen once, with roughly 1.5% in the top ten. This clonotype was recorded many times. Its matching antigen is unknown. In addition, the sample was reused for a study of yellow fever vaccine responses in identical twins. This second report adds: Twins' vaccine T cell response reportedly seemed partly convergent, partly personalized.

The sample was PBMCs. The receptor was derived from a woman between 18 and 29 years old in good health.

The CDR3 region is CSAKTSGRTDTQYF. CDR3 bases: TGCAGTGCTAAAACTAGCGGTCGCACAGATACGCAGTATTTT. V usage is TRBV20-1 and J usage is TRBJ2-3, with 8 bases identical to TRBD2. The junction had 4 bases not matched to a gene; V was cut back by 4 bases and J by 1 base. The CDR3 sequence is 14 residues long. Germline CDR1 is DFQATT and CDR2 is SNEGSKA (reference sequence).